The 12 T cell receptor beta chains below come from one sample, sequenced in a study of blood T cell repertoires in COVID-19. Method: immunoSEQ multiplex PCR; TCRdb's copy keeps in-frame clones and lacks some. The repertoire holds roughly 300,000 clones, with about four fifths as singletons. The material sequenced was peripheral blood. The origin of the receptors is a woman between 50 and 59 years old who had recovered from COVID-19.

The V call is TRBV29-1, the J call TRBJ2-7; 14 bases align to TRBD2. With V trimmed by 7 bases and J by 4 bases, 6 bases remained unmatched. The CDR3 has 14 amino acids. The germline V gene encodes CDR1 SQVTM and CDR2 ANQGSEA. CDR3 sequence: CSAFGTSGSYEQYF. CDR3 DNA sequence: TGCAGCGCCTTCGGGACTAGCGGGAGTTACGAGCAGTACTTC.

Comment on this clone: The DNA is omitted, as the CDR3 cannot be located on it reliably, and the CDR3 follows TCRdb's listing. The chain links TRBV6-5 to TRBJ2-7; the D segment call TRBD2 is taken from the table without a DNA check. A total of 16 residues make up the CDR3, ends included. Germline CDR1 is MNHEY and CDR2 is SVGAGI. CDR3 residues: CASSSSLTVSTYEQYF.

Details on this clone: At one boundary the junction diverges from the germline segment, which might be a read error. The chain has TRBV19 and TRBJ1-2, with 7 positions matching TRBD1. The CDR3 has 15 amino acids. CDR1 LNHDA and CDR2 SQIVND come from the germline V gene (reference sequence). CDR3 sequence reads: CASRLTVGLEGGYTF. The CDR3 DNA sequence: TGTGCCAGTAGACTAACAGTGGGACTCGAAGGGGGCTATACCTTC. The full variable domain, in which reference TRBV19 and TRBJ1-2 provide the parts outside the CDR3, is DGGITQSPKYLFRKEGQNVTLSCEQNLNHDAMYWYRQDPGQGLRLIYYSQIVNDFQKGDIAEGYSVSREKKESFPLTVTSAQKNPTAFYLCASRLTVGLEGGYTFGSGTRLTVV.

The chain is built from TRBV6-2 or TRBV6-3 and TRBJ2-7, with 9 bases lining up with TRBD1. CDR1 and CDR2 (germline): MNHEY, SVGEGT. J gave up 0 bases and V 2 bases, and 5 bases lay outside the gene matches. CDR3 length equals 16 residues. The CDR3, as DNA: TGTGCCAGCAGTTACGGCCTGGGACAGGGCTCCTACGAGCAGTACTTC. The encoded protein is CASSYGLGQGSYEQYF.

J is TRBJ2-3 and V is TRBV3-1 (or the pseudogene TRBV3-2), with 9 bases fitting TRBD2. The CDR3 is made up of 17 amino acids. Germline V lookup: CDR1 LGHDT, CDR2 YNNKEL (reference sequence). Losses at the gene ends were 4 bases for V and 2 bases for J; bases not matched to a gene: 10. CDR3 protein: CASSRGKVAGDTDTQYF. In DNA form, the CDR3 reads TGTGCCAGCAGCCGCGGCAAGGTAGCGGGGGACACAGATACGCAGTATTTT.

V gene TRBV30 combines with J gene TRBJ2-7; no clear D. CDR3 size: 13 residues. The germline V gene encodes CDR1 GTSNPN and CDR2 SVGIG (reference sequence). The V end was cut by 1 base, the J end by 12 bases, with 19 bases between. For the CDR3, the DNA is TGTGCCTGGAGTGCCAGTTGGGCTATCCAAGTGTACTTC. Its protein product is CAWSASWAIQVYF. The variable domain in full, with the rest retrieved from reference TRBV30 and TRBJ2-7, is SQTIHQWPATLVQPVGSPLSLECTVEGTSNPNLYWYRQAAGRGLQLLFYSVGIGQISSEVPQNLSASRPQDRQFILSSKKLLLSDSGFYLCAWSASWAIQVYFGPGTRLTVT.

This sequence joins TRBV29-1 and TRBJ1-1; no firm D call. The CDR3 runs to 13 residues. The V end lost 8 bases, the J end lost 4 bases, and 17 bases lay between the germline ends. Germline loops: CDR1 SQVTM, CDR2 ANQGSEA. CDR3 nucleotide sequence: TGCAGCTTCCGATGGGGAGTAGCCACTGAAGCTTTCTTT. Protein sequence: CSFRWGVATEAFF. The full variable domain, with the rest looked up from reference TRBV29-1 and TRBJ1-1, is SAVISQKPSRDICQRGTSLTIQCQVDSQVTMMFWYRQQPGQSLTLIATANQGSEATYESGFVIDKFPISRPNLTFSTLTVSNMSPEDSSIYLCSFRWGVATEAFFGQGTRLTVV.

This clone was recorded only once. The chain combines TRBV10-3 with TRBJ1-1; 9 bases map to TRBD1. Unmatched junction bases numbered 2, after V lost 2 bases and J lost 4 bases. There are 14 residues in the CDR3. Germline V gene sequence: CDR1 ENHRY, CDR2 SYGVKD. This CDR3 is CAISEGQGTTEAFF. Here the CDR3 DNA reads TGTGCCATCAGTGAGGGACAGGGGACCACTGAAGCTTTCTTT.

This chain joins TRBV19 and TRBJ2-6; D not resolved. Germline lookup yields CDR1 LNHDA and CDR2 SQIVND (reference sequence). CDR3 size: 15 residues. V gave up 4 bases and J gave up 1 base, with 8 bases separating them. The CDR3 sequence is CASSNVASGANVLTF. CDR3 DNA: TGTGCCAGTAGTAATGTAGCTTCTGGGGCCAACGTCCTGACTTTC.

The chain employs TRBV3-1 (or the pseudogene TRBV3-2) and TRBJ1-1, with 11 bases identical to TRBD1. CDR1 LGHDT and CDR2 YNNKEL come from the germline V gene (reference sequence). There are 17 residues in the CDR3. The junction had 9 bases not matched to a gene; V was cut back by 2 bases and J by 4 bases. CDR3 loop: CASSQPGQGAVSTEAFF. DNA of the CDR3: TGTGCCAGCAGCCAACCCGGACAGGGGGCTGTGAGCACTGAAGCTTTCTTT.

This rearrangement joins TRBV7-6 to TRBJ2-2, with a tentative D call TRBD2 (6 bases). Germline CDR1 reads SGHVS; CDR2 reads FNYEAQ. The V gene lost 1 base and the J gene lost 5 bases, with 14 bases spanning the gap. The length of the CDR3 is 16 residues. CDR3 DNA sequence: TGTGCCAGCAGCTTAGACCGTCGGGAGAGGACCGGGGAGCTGTTTTTT. Translating it yields CASSLDRRERTGELFF.

This clone was recorded once. J is TRBJ2-1 and V is TRBV11-2; 9 bases are shared with TRBD1. The germline gives CDR1 SGHAT, CDR2 FQNNGV. V was clipped by 5 bases and J by 7 bases; unmatched bases: 9. This CDR3 is built from 15 residues. CDR3 sequence: CASSKPGQGENEQFF. The CDR3 DNA follows: TGTGCCAGCAGCAAACCGGGACAGGGAGAGAATGAGCAGTTCTTC.